One and the same sample provided the 3 T cell receptor beta chains below, sequenced in a study of radiotherapy plus CTLA-4 blockade in lung cancer. Sequenced by immunoSEQ multiplex PCR; TCRdb stores in-frame clones only, minus some. The sample comprises 60,000 to 70,000 clones, around four fifths of which are singletons, and 4% to 5% rests with the top ten. This specimen consisted of peripheral blood, obtained from a patient treated with radiotherapy plus ipilimumab. The receptor source for this set is a human donor with non-small cell lung cancer who had a partial response to radiotherapy plus ipilimumab.

V and J are TRBV15 and TRBJ2-7; a weak D match, TRBD1 (6 bases). With 0 bases removed from V and 2 bases from J, the gap between germline ends came to 11 bases. CDR3 size: 15 residues. The germline CDR1 and CDR2 sequences are LNHNV and YYDKDF (reference sequence). CDR3 bases: TGTGCCACCAGCAGAGATCCGACAGGTACCTACGAGCAGTACTTC. Translated, it gives CATSRDPTGTYEQYF.

The chain has TRBV6-4 and TRBJ1-2; 7 bases are shared with TRBD1. The CDR3 has 14 residues. V lost 5 bases and J lost 5; bases outside the gene matches: 8. Germline-derived CDR1 and CDR2 are MRHNA and SNTAGT. The CDR3 reads CASSKTGYGYGYTF. The CDR3 nucleotides read TGTGCCAGCAGTAAGACAGGGTACGGTTATGGCTACACCTTC.

V is TRBV10-1 and J is TRBJ1-1; 8 nucleotides match TRBD1. From germline, CDR1 is WNHNN and CDR2 SYGVQD (reference sequence). Trimming took 7 bases from V and 4 from J; bases not matched to a gene: 8. CDR3 length: 14 amino acids. CDR3 residues: CASTRDRLGTEAFF. CDR3 nucleotide sequence: TGCGCCAGCACCCGGGACAGGCTTGGCACTGAAGCTTTCTTT.